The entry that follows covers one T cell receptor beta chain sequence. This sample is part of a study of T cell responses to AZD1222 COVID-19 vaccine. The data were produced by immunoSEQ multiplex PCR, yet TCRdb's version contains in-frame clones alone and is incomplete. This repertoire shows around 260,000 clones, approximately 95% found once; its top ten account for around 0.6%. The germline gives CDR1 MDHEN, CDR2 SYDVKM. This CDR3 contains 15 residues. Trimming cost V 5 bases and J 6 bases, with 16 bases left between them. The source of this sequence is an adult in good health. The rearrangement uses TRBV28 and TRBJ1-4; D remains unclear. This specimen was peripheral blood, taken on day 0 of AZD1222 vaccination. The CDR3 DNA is TGTGCCAGCAGTCCCCCGGCTGCCAACGATGAAAAACTGTTTTTT. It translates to CASSPPAANDEKLFF. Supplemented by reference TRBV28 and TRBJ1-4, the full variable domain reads DVKVTQSSRYLVKRTGEKVFLECVQDMDHENMFWYRQDPGLGLRLIYFSYDVKMKEKGDIPEGYSVSREKKERFSLILESASTNQTSMYLCASSPPAANDEKLFFGSGTQLSVL.